The 9 T cell receptor beta chains in this list originate from one sample, sequenced in a study of blood T cell repertoires in COVID-19. Here immunoSEQ multiplex PCR was the method, and the copy in TCRdb shows in-frame clones only, minus some. The data show fewer than 250,000 clones, over 80% seen once. The sequenced material came from peripheral blood. These receptors were collected from a human donor in a cohort sampled during active COVID-19.

The rearrangement joins TRBV5-6 to TRBJ2-3, with 8 bases matching TRBD1. The CDR3 is 14 amino acids. CDR1 and CDR2 from the germline V gene are SGHDT and YYEEEE. The V segment lost 3 bases and the J segment 3 bases; nucleotides outside the gene matches: 3. The CDR3 DNA is TGTGCCAGCAGCTGGGGACAGGAAACAGATACGCAGTATTTT. Its translation: CASSWGQETDTQYF.

CDR3: CASSLRDRGGFGNTIYF. The CDR3 DNA reads as TGTGCCAGCAGTTTACGGGACAGGGGGGGCTTTGGAAACACCATATATTTT. The V gene is TRBV28, the J gene TRBJ1-3; 11 bases agree with TRBD1. The J segment lost 3 bases and the V segment lost 2 bases, leaving 6 bases of the junction unmatched. Germline V gene sequence: CDR1 MDHEN, CDR2 SYDVKM. This CDR3 is built from 17 residues.

The chain links TRBV19 to TRBJ2-2, with D unresolved. With 5 bases removed from V and 3 bases from J, the gap between germline ends came to 13 bases. The germline CDR1 and CDR2 sequences are LNHDA and SQIVND (reference sequence). The CDR3 spans 15 residues. Here the CDR3 DNA reads TGTGCCAGTAGTGTGAGCAGGCGATACACCGGGGAGCTGTTTTTT. Translated, it gives CASSVSRRYTGELFF.

The J gene is TRBJ2-3, the V gene TRBV19; the D is unclear. This CDR3 has 15 residues. The germline V gene has CDR1 LNHDA and CDR2 SQIVND (reference sequence). With 6 bases removed from V and 4 bases from J, the gap between germline ends came to 17 bases. The CDR3 is CASSLDSSLPDTQYF. The CDR3 DNA is TGTGCCAGTAGCCTAGACTCCTCCCTCCCAGATACGCAGTATTTT.

The chain employs TRBV10-1 and TRBJ2-2, with TRBD2 matching 7 bases. CDR1 WNHNN and CDR2 SYGVQD come from the germline V gene (reference sequence). V dropped 4 bases and J dropped 2; count of bases not matched to a gene: 4. The CDR3 contains 15 residues. CDR3 sequence (DNA): TGCGCCAGCAGTGTTGGCGGGAGTAACACCGGGGAGCTGTTTTTT. This encodes CASSVGGSNTGELFF.

This chain uses TRBV12-3 or TRBV12-4 with TRBJ2-5; D call uncertain. The CDR3 sequence is 11 residues long. The V and J ends lost 6 bases and 4 bases respectively, with 6 bases between them. CDR3 coding DNA: TGTGCCAGCAGCCGTATAGAGACCCAGTACTTC. Protein product: CASSRIETQYF.

This CDR3 reads CAIHPNGRRSGNEQFF. In DNA form, the CDR3 reads TGTGCCATACACCCGAACGGCAGGCGGAGCGGGAATGAGCAGTTCTTC. The rearrangement links TRBV28 to TRBJ2-1; D possibly corresponds to TRBD2 (6 bases). The germline V and J ends were trimmed by 10 bases and 7 bases, with 26 bases remaining between them. CDR1 is MDHEN, CDR2 SYDVKM, per germline. CDR3 length equals 16 residues.

This clone occurred once. This chain joins TRBV20-1 and TRBJ2-3; 8 bases fit TRBD2. The CDR3 totals 16 residues. Trimming cost V 3 bases and J 0 bases; bases outside gene matches: 8. The germline V gene has CDR1 DFQATT and CDR2 SNEGSKA (reference sequence). The CDR3 reads CSASFMSSGSTDTQYF. DNA of the CDR3: TGCAGTGCTAGTTTCATGTCTAGCGGGAGCACAGATACGCAGTATTTT.

This clone was found a few times. The CDR3 is CASSYGLAGSYEQFF. Written as DNA, the CDR3 is TGTGCCAGCAGTTACGGACTAGCGGGAAGCTATGAGCAGTTCTTC. The V gene is TRBV3-1 (or the pseudogene TRBV3-2), the J gene TRBJ2-1; 12 bases agree with TRBD2. Germline V gene data show CDR1 as LGHDT and CDR2 as YNNKEL (reference sequence). J gave up 8 bases and V 6 bases, and 8 bases lay outside the gene matches. This CDR3 is 15 amino acids long.